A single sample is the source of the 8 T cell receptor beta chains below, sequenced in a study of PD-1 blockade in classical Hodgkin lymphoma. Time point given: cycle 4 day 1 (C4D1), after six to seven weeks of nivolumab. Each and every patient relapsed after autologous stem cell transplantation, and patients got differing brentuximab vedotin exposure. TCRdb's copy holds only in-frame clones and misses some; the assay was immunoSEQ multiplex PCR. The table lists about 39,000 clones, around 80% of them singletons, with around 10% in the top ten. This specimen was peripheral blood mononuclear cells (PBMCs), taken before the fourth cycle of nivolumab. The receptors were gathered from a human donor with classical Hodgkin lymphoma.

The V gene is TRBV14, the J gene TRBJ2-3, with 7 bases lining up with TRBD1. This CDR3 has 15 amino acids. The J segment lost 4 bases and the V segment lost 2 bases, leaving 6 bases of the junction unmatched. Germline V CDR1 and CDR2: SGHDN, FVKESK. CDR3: CASSQRDSRSDTQYF. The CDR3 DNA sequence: TGTGCCAGCAGCCAAAGGGACAGCAGATCAGATACGCAGTATTTT.

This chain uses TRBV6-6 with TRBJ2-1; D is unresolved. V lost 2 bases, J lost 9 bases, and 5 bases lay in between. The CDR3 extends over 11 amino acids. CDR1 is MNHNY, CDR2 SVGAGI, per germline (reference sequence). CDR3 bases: TGTGCCAGCAGTTACGTGGGTGAGCAGTTCTTC. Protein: CASSYVGEQFF.

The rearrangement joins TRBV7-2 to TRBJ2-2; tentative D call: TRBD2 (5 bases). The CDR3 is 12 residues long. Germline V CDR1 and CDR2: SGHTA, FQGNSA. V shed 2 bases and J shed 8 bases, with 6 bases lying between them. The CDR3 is CASSLLAGELFF. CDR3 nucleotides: TGTGCCAGCAGCTTACTAGCAGGGGAGCTGTTTTTT.

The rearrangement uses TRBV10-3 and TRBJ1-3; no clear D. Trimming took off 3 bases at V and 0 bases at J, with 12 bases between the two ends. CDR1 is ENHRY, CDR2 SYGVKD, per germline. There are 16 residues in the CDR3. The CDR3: CAISDPRTASGNTIYF. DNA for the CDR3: TGTGCCATCAGTGATCCTAGAACAGCCTCTGGAAACACCATATATTTT.

The CDR3: CASNRGAAFSTGELFF. CDR3 in DNA: TGTGCCAGCAATAGGGGGGCAGCGTTTAGCACCGGGGAGCTGTTTTTT. The chain joins TRBV9 to TRBJ2-2; D tentatively fits TRBD1 or TRBD2 (6 bases each). The germline gives CDR1 SGDLS, CDR2 YYNGEE. V was shortened by 6 bases and J by 4 bases, with 19 bases between the two germline ends. The CDR3 contains 16 residues.

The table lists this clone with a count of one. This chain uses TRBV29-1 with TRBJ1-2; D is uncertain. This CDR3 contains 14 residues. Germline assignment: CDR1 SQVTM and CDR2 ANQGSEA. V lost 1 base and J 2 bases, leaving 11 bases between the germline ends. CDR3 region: CSVEGRVGNYGYTF. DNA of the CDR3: TGCAGCGTTGAAGGTCGGGTGGGCAACTATGGCTACACCTTC.

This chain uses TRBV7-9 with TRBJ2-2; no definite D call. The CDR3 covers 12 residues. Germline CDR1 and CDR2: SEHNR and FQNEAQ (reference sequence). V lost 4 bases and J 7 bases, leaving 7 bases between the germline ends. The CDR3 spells CASSSTIGELFF. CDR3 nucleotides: TGTGCCAGCAGCTCCACTATCGGGGAGCTGTTTTTT. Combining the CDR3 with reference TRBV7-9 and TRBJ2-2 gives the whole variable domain DTGVSQNPRHKITKRGQNVTFRCDPISEHNRLYWYRQTLGQGPEFLTYFQNEAQLEKSRLLSDRFSAERPKGSFSTLEIQRTEQGDSAMYLCASSSTIGELFFGEGSRLTVL.

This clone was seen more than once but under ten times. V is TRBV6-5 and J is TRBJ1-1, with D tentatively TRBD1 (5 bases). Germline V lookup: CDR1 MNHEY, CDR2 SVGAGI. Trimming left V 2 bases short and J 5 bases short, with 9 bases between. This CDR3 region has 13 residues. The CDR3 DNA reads TGTGCCAGCAGTTACGATAGGGGTACTGAAGCTTTCTTT. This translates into CASSYDRGTEAFF.